This TCR beta chain was observed in a study of control samples from healthy donors and cancer patients. V lost 2 bases, J lost 5 bases, and 7 bases lay in between. CDR3 length equals 13 residues. Germline CDR1 MNHNS, CDR2 SASEGT. The assay was immunoSEQ multiplex PCR, and TCRdb's table has in-frame clones only and misses some. This sample yields over 100,000 clones, of which roughly 91% are seen a single time; approximately 15% belongs to the top ten. The sequence derives from a woman aged 45-65 years in good health. Sequenced sample: blood. The rearrangement joins TRBV6-1 to TRBJ1-3, with no clear D. In DNA, the CDR3 is TGTGCCAGCAGTGAATTGGGGAGAAACACCATATATTTT. The encoded protein is CASSELGRNTIYF.